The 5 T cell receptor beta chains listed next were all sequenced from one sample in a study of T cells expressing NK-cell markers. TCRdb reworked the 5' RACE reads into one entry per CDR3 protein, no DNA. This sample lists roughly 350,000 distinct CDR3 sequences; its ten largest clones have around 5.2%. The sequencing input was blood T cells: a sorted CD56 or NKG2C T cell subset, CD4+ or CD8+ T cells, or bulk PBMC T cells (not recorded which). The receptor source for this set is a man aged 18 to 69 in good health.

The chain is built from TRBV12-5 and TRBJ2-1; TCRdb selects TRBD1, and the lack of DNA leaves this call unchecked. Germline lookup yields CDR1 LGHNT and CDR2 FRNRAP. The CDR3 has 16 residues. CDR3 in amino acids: CASGLVRGQKTNEQFF.

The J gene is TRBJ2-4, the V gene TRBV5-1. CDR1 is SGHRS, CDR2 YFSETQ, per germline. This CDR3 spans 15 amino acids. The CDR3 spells CASSLEGSAGNIQYF.

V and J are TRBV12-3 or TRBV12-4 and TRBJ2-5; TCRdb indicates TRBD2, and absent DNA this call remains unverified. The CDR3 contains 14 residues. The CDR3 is CASRSAGGYETQYF.

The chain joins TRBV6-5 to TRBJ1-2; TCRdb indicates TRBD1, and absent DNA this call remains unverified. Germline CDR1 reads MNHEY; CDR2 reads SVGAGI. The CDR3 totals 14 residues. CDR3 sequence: CASSYRGTNYGYTF.

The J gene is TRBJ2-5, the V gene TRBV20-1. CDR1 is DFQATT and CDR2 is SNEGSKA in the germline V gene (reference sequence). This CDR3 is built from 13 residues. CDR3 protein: CSASYGNEETQYF.